This T cell receptor beta chain was obtained from a study of blood T cells in healthy people across ages. Alongside a J-beta primer mix, a sample-barcoded 5' primer served in a second PCR lasting about 7 to 11 cycles. TCRdb redid the calling of the 5' RACE reads with MiXCR, one entry per CDR3 protein. The table records under 800,000 distinct CDR3 sequences, more than 40% of them present only once. The V gene's germline CDR1 is SGHRS and CDR2 YFSETQ. Trimming pared 2 bases from V and 0 bases from J, leaving 10 bases between. The CDR3 runs to 15 residues. Whole-study results and caveats: Significant beta diversity loss was already apparent by age roughly 38, declining roughly linearly. Donor CMV status was unknown, possibly confounding expanded clonotype changes. Donors of long life had a larger count of naive CD4+ cells and greater diversity than aged donors. There was a strong correlation between TCR beta diversity and naive T cell percentage.

This clonotype was observed a few times. Its matching antigen is unknown. This chain joins TRBV5-1 and TRBJ2-3; D might be TRBD2 (5 bases). Material for sequencing was blood. The receptor's source is a woman aged 55-70 years in good health. The CDR3 bases are TGCGCCAGCAGCTTCAGCAGGAGGAGCACAGATACGCAGTATTTT. Protein sequence: CASSFSRRSTDTQYF. Complete variable domain (other parts from reference TRBV5-1 and TRBJ2-3): KAGVTQTPRYLIKTRGQQVTLSCSPISGHRSVSWYQQTPGQGLQFLFEYFSETQRNKGNFPGRFSGRQFSNSRSEMNVSTLELGDSALYLCASSFSRRSTDTQYFGPGTRLTVL.